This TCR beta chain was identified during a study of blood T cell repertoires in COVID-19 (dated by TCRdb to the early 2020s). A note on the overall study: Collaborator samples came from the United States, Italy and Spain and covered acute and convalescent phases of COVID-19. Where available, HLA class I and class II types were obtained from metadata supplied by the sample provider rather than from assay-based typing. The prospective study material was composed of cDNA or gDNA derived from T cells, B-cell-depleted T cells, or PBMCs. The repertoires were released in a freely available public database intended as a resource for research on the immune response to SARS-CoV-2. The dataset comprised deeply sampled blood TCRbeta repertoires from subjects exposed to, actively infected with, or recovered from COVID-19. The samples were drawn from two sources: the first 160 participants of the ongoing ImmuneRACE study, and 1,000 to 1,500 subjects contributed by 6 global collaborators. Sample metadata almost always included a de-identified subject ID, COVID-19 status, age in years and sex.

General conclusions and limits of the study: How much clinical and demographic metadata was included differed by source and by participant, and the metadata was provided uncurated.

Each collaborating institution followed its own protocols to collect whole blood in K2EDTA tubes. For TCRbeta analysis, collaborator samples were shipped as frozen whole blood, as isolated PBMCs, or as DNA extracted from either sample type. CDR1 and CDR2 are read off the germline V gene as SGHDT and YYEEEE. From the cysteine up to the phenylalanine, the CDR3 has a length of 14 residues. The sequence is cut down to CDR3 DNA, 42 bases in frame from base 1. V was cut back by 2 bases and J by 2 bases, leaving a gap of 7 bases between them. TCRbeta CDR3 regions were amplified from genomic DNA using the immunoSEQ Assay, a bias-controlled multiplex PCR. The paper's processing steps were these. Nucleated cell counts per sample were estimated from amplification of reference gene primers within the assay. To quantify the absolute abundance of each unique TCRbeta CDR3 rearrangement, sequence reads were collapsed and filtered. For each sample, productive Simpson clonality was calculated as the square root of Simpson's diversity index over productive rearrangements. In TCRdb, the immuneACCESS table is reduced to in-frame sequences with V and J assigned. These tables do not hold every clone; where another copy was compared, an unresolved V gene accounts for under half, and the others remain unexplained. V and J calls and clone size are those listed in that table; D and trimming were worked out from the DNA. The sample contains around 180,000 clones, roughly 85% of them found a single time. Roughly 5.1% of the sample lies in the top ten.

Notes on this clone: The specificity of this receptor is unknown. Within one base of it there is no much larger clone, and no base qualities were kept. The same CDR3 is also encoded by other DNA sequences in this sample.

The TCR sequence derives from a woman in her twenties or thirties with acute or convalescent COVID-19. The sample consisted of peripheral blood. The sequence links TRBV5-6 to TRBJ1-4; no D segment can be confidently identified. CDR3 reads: CASSFIATNEKLFF. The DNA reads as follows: TGTGCCAGCAGCTTCATAGCGACTAATGAAAAACTGTTTTTT.